These 25 T cell receptor beta chains originate from one sample sequenced in a study of cytomegalovirus exposure and HLA in healthy donors. This PCR relied on a set of 60 Vbeta primers and 13 Jbeta primers. Profiled with immunoSEQ multiplex PCR; TCRdb holds only in-frame clones, not every one. The sample yields approximately 130,000 clones, roughly 86% seen once. Sequenced sample: PBMCs. The receptors stem from a man younger than 35 in good health and CMV-seronegative.

This chain uses TRBV11-1 with TRBJ1-1; D gene uncertain. The CDR3 spans 13 residues. Between the trimmed V and J ends, which lost 3 bases and 4 bases, there was a span of 9 bases. Per the germline V gene, CDR1 is SGHAT and CDR2 is FQDESV (reference sequence). CDR3 region: CASSLRRGTEAFF. The CDR3 nucleotides are TGTGCCAGCAGCTTGCGGAGAGGCACTGAAGCTTTCTTT.

V usage is TRBV11-2 and J usage is TRBJ1-6, with 10 bases matching TRBD1. The junction had 9 bases not matched to a gene; V was cut back by 6 bases and J by 7 bases. This CDR3 is built from 16 residues. Germline V gives CDR1 SGHAT, CDR2 FQNNGV. CDR3 nucleotide sequence: TGTGCCAGCAGTATCCTTTCGGACAGGGGGAATTCACCCCTCCACTTT. Its protein product is CASSILSDRGNSPLHF.

The V call is TRBV5-1, the J call TRBJ2-7; TRBD2 might be the D (6 bases). Trimming cost V 3 bases and J 0 bases, with 13 bases left between them. The CDR3 length is 15 residues. Germline V gene lookup returns CDR1 SGHRS and CDR2 YFSETQ. The CDR3 nucleotides are TGCGCCAGCAGCTCGGGGGATAGGAGCTCCTACGAGCAGTACTTC. It encodes CASSSGDRSSYEQYF.

CDR3: CASRVDRGRTGELFF. CDR3 DNA sequence: TGTGCCAGCAGAGTAGACAGGGGGAGGACCGGGGAGCTGTTTTTT. The chain recombines TRBV6-1 with TRBJ2-2; 9 nucleotides match TRBD1. Losses at the gene ends were 6 bases for V and 5 bases for J; bases not matched to a gene: 7. The CDR3 is 15 residues long. CDR1 is MNHNS and CDR2 is SASEGT in the germline V gene.

The chain links TRBV4-2 to TRBJ2-4; D gene ambiguous. V lost 2 bases to trimming and J lost 9 bases, with 11 bases between them. Germline V lookup: CDR1 LGHNA, CDR2 YNFKEQ. The CDR3 loop spans 13 amino acids. The CDR3: CASSQSITSIQYF. The CDR3 coding sequence is TGTGCCAGCAGCCAAAGTATCACAAGCATTCAGTACTTC.

The chain carries TRBV27 and TRBJ2-7, with 9 positions matching TRBD2. This CDR3 is built from 15 residues. From germline, CDR1 is MNHEY and CDR2 SMNVEV (reference sequence). The V and J ends lost 5 bases and 1 base, in that order; junction bases with no gene match: 6. In nucleotides, the CDR3 is TGTGCCAGCAGTCCTTCGGCGGGGGGGTCCTACGAGCAGTACTTC. It translates to CASSPSAGGSYEQYF.

The J gene is TRBJ1-3, the V gene TRBV7-2, with a weak D call TRBD1 (5 bases). Trimming cost V 2 bases and J 0 bases, with 14 bases left between them. This CDR3 has 17 residues. Germline V gives CDR1 SGHTA, CDR2 FQGNSA. CDR3 in amino acids: CASSLIPPGNSGNTIYF. The DNA for the CDR3 is TGTGCCAGCAGCTTAATCCCCCCAGGGAACTCTGGAAACACCATATATTTT.

The V call is TRBV9, the J call TRBJ1-4; the match to TRBD1 covers 11 bases. This CDR3 has 14 residues. Germline V gene lookup returns CDR1 SGDLS and CDR2 YYNGEE. V gave up 3 bases and J gave up 7 bases; unmatched junction bases: 2. This CDR3 is CASSGDRGFEKLFF. Here the CDR3 DNA reads TGTGCCAGCAGCGGGGACAGGGGGTTTGAAAAACTGTTTTTT.

V gene TRBV6-5 combines with J gene TRBJ1-2; D might be TRBD1 (6 bases). The germline gives CDR1 MNHEY, CDR2 SVGAGI. Between the trimmed V and J ends, which lost 4 bases and 4 bases, there was a span of 10 bases. The length of the CDR3 is 13 residues. The CDR3 protein is CASSSRGSYGYTF. The DNA for the CDR3 is TGTGCCAGCAGTTCCAGGGGTTCCTATGGCTACACCTTC.

V gene TRBV4-2 combines with J gene TRBJ2-1, with a tentative D call TRBD1 (6 bases). Germline CDR1 LGHNA, CDR2 YNFKEQ. The CDR3 is made up of 12 amino acids. Trimming took 3 bases from V and 11 from J, leaving 11 bases between them. CDR3: CASSHQTGQQFF. The CDR3 DNA sequence: TGTGCCAGCAGCCACCAGACAGGTCAGCAGTTCTTC.

V usage is TRBV12-5 and J usage is TRBJ1-4; 7 bases are shared with TRBD1. This CDR3 comprises 16 residues. CDR1 and CDR2 (germline): LGHNT, FRNRAP. V was pared by 4 bases and J by 2 bases, with 7 bases of the junction left unmatched. The CDR3 sequence: CASGYPTGSTNEKLFF. The CDR3 bases are TGTGCTAGTGGTTACCCGACAGGGAGCACTAATGAAAAACTGTTTTTT.

The V call is TRBV9, the J call TRBJ1-4; a possible D gene is TRBD1 (5 bases). V was trimmed by 4 bases and J by 8 bases, leaving 21 bases between them. The length of the CDR3 is 16 residues. In germline, CDR1 is SGDLS, CDR2 YYNGEE. In DNA, the CDR3 is TGTGCCAGCAGCTATACTTCCGGGAAACGGGGGGAAAAACTGTTTTTT. Its translation: CASSYTSGKRGEKLFF.

V usage is TRBV5-1 and J usage is TRBJ1-1; D ambiguous. CDR1 is SGHRS and CDR2 is YFSETQ in the germline V gene. Trimming removed 0 bases at V and 5 bases at J, with 14 bases between. The CDR3 sequence is 15 residues long. CDR3 sequence: CASSLAGGPQTEAFF. The CDR3 DNA follows: TGCGCCAGCAGCTTGGCTGGAGGGCCTCAAACTGAAGCTTTCTTT.

The J gene is TRBJ2-5, the V gene TRBV5-1; TRBD2 matches 12 bases. The DNA end favors TRBJ2-7, so the J call may be wrong. Looked up from germline, CDR1 is SGHRS and CDR2 is YFSETQ. CDR3 length equals 19 residues. CDR3 loop: CASSLATPTSGGLSYEQYF. CDR3 sequence (DNA): TGCGCCAGCAGCTTGGCCACTCCGACTAGCGGGGGACTCTCCTACGAGCAGTACTTC.

The CDR3 loop is CASSPPGGDYGYTF. The CDR3 DNA follows: TGTGCCAGCAGCCCTCCGGGGGGCGACTATGGCTACACCTTC. This chain joins TRBV6-6 and TRBJ1-2; tentatively, D is TRBD1 (6 bases). The CDR3 is 14 residues long. The V and J ends lost 6 bases and 3 bases respectively, with 14 bases between them. Germline V gene sequence: CDR1 MNHNY, CDR2 SVGAGI (reference sequence).

In its sample, this clone was seen a few times. This chain uses TRBV29-1 with TRBJ1-2; weak D call: TRBD1 (6 bases). Germline V gene lookup returns CDR1 SQVTM and CDR2 ANQGSEA. The CDR3 is made up of 14 amino acids. The germline V and J ends were trimmed by 6 bases and 1 base, with 15 bases remaining between them. The CDR3 loop reads CSVELQGLNYGYTF. The CDR3 DNA follows: TGCAGCGTCGAACTACAGGGCCTTAACTATGGCTACACCTTC.

A remark on this clone: One junction end disagrees with the germline gene, perhaps due to a read error. The chain employs TRBV7-9 and TRBJ1-2; 8 nucleotides align to TRBD1. Germline V gene data show CDR1 as SEHNR and CDR2 as FQNEAQ (reference sequence). The CDR3 is 15 residues long. CDR3: CSSSLASGQGHGYTF. DNA of the CDR3: TGTTCCAGCAGCTTAGCGAGTGGACAGGGCCACGGCTACACCTTC.

The chain links TRBV5-1 to TRBJ1-1; 10 positions agree with TRBD1. This CDR3 contains 14 residues. The V gene's germline CDR1 is SGHRS and CDR2 YFSETQ. J lost 7 bases, V lost 0 bases, and 3 bases had no gene match. In nucleotides, the CDR3 is TGCGCCAGCAGCTTGGGACAGGGGGCGGGTGAAGCTTTCTTT. Its translation: CASSLGQGAGEAFF.

The chain uses TRBV7-3 and TRBJ1-1; 7 bases line up with TRBD1. The length of the CDR3 is 15 residues. The germline CDR1 and CDR2 sequences are SGHTA and FQGTGA. After removal of 2 bases from V and 3 bases from J, the junction contained 6 bases not matched to a gene. The CDR3 is CASSLGTGEDTEAFF. The CDR3 DNA reads as TGTGCCAGCAGCTTAGGCACAGGGGAGGACACTGAAGCTTTCTTT. Variable domain in full (rest from reference TRBV7-3 and TRBJ1-1): GAGVSQTPSNKVTEKGKYVELRCDPISGHTALYWYRQSLGQGPEFLIYFQGTGAADDSGLPNDRFFAVRPEGSVSTLKIQRTERGDSAVYLCASSLGTGEDTEAFFGQGTRLTVV.

The table lists this clone with a count of one. The rearrangement uses TRBV6-5 and TRBJ1-6; 7 bases map to TRBD1. The J segment lost 9 bases and the V segment lost 0 bases, leaving 5 bases of the junction unmatched. The length of the CDR3 is 15 residues. CDR1 and CDR2 from the germline V gene are MNHEY and SVGAGI. CDR3: CASSYSGTVSSPLHF. The CDR3 DNA reads as TGTGCCAGCAGTTACTCGGGGACAGTGAGTTCACCCCTCCACTTT.

The gene calls are TRBV11-2 and TRBJ1-1; TRBD1 aligns across 8 bases. Germline CDR1 reads SGHAT; CDR2 reads FQNNGV. CDR3 size: 15 residues. J was trimmed by 1 base and V by 5 bases; bases with no gene match: 6. The CDR3 DNA reads TGTGCCAGCAGCCCCTCCGGGACAGGGAACACTGAAGCTTTCTTT. It is translated as CASSPSGTGNTEAFF. Using reference TRBV11-2 and TRBJ1-1 for the parts outside the CDR3, the full variable domain is EAGVAQSPRYKIIEKRQSVAFWCNPISGHATLYWYQQILGQGPKLLIQFQNNGVVDDSQLPKDRFSAERLKGVDSTLKIQPAKLEDSAVYLCASSPSGTGNTEAFFGQGTRLTVV.

The genes are TRBV6-5 and TRBJ2-7; 9 bases fit TRBD1. CDR1 is MNHEY, CDR2 SVGAGI, per germline. The CDR3 covers 16 residues. Trimming removed 0 bases from V and 4 bases from J; junction bases left unmatched: 7. This CDR3 reads CASSYSGTGTGYEQYF. CDR3 nucleotide sequence: TGTGCCAGCAGTTACTCTGGGACAGGGACTGGTTACGAGCAGTACTTC.

The chain carries TRBV7-2 and TRBJ2-7, with 9 bases fitting TRBD2. The CDR3 has 15 residues. The junction had 8 bases not matched to a gene; V was cut back by 8 bases and J by 0 bases. In germline, CDR1 is SGHTA, CDR2 FQGNSA. The CDR3 DNA sequence: TGTGCCAGCTCCCGGACTAGCGCCGTCTCCTACGAGCAGTACTTC. The encoded protein is CASSRTSAVSYEQYF.

This chain links TRBV27 with TRBJ2-1; perhaps TRBD2 as D (5 bases). The V and J ends lost 10 bases and 6 bases respectively, with 16 bases between them. From germline, CDR1 is MNHEY and CDR2 SMNVEV (reference sequence). This CDR3 spans 13 amino acids. The CDR3 DNA follows: TGTGCCACCGGGGTGGGAGTCACCAATGAGCAGTTCTTC. The encoded protein is CATGVGVTNEQFF.

This chain uses TRBV9 with TRBJ2-2; perhaps TRBD2 as D (6 bases). CDR3 length: 14 residues. Germline assignment: CDR1 SGDLS and CDR2 YYNGEE. V was pared by 4 bases and J by 7 bases, with 14 bases between. The CDR3 region has the DNA TGTGCCAGCAGCACCAGGGAGGCTAGCGGGGAGCTGTTTTTT. It is translated as CASSTREASGELFF.